Shown below are 13 T cell receptor beta chains from a single sample sequenced in a study of T cells in Graves' hyperthyroidism and ophthalmopathy (dated by TCRdb to about 2019). Preparation of the library involved multiplex PCR. Sequenced on an Illumina HiSeq 2000. Amplification of TCR beta CDR3 regions was carried out from RNA transcripts. The TCR CDR3 was subjected to a first round of RT-PCR using the HTBI primer set and the Qiagen OneStep RT-PCR kit. TCRdb ran its own pipeline on the public reads, namely fastp trimming at Q25 and MiXCR clone calling, and kept in-frame beta chains. Every CDR3 protein is listed once, alongside the most common genes and DNA of its rows. For this sample the table gives some 350,000 distinct CDR3 sequences, of which approximately 14% were detected only once. The top ten clonotypes cover almost 35% of the sample. Material for sequencing was blood. These receptors came from a woman aged 40-49 years with Graves' ophthalmopathy.

There are a few counts of this clonotype. The chain uses TRBV30 and TRBJ2-1; 10 bases align to TRBD2. CDR3 size: 17 residues. Germline CDR1 is GTSNPN and CDR2 is SVGIG (reference sequence). The J segment lost 0 bases and the V segment lost 3 bases, leaving 8 bases of the junction unmatched. Written as DNA, the CDR3 is TGTGCCTGGAGCGCCCGGACTAGCGGTAGCTCCTACAATGAGCAGTTCTTC. Protein product: CAWSARTSGSSYNEQFF.

This clonotype was observed at least ten times. This chain links TRBV6-1 with TRBJ1-2; maybe TRBD1 (6 bases). Trimming removed 5 bases from V and 8 bases from J, with 15 bases in between. CDR3 length: 13 residues. CDR1 and CDR2 (germline): MNHNS, SASEGT. CDR3 in amino acids: CASSSGTFGGYTF. The CDR3 DNA reads as TGTGCCAGCAGTTCCGGGACATTTGGGGGCTACACCTTC.

The CDR3 loop is CASGPRSVGTGYSSEQYF. The CDR3 DNA follows: TGTGCCAGCGGCCCTAGATCGGTCGGGACAGGGTACTCTAGCGAGCAGTACTTC. This chain joins TRBV7-9 and TRBJ2-7, with TRBD1 identical over 9 bases. The CDR3 loop spans 18 amino acids. V dropped 8 bases and J dropped 6; count of bases not matched to a gene: 23. Germline-derived CDR1 and CDR2 are SEHNR and FQNEAQ (reference sequence).

In this sample, this clonotype turned up many times. This sequence joins TRBV20-1 and TRBJ2-3; D call uncertain. Trimming took 5 bases from V and 6 from J, leaving 9 bases between them. This CDR3 region has 11 residues. Germline-derived CDR1 and CDR2 are DFQATT and SNEGSKA (reference sequence). The CDR3 protein is CSAFPEDTQYF. CDR3 sequence (DNA): TGCAGTGCTTTTCCTGAGGATACGCAGTATTTT.

This clonotype occurred many times. The chain has TRBV28 and TRBJ1-6; D gene unclear. Germline assignment: CDR1 MDHEN and CDR2 SYDVKM. The CDR3 extends over 15 amino acids. V dropped 6 bases and J dropped 2 bases, with 11 bases sitting between them. CDR3 DNA: TGTGCCAGCAGCGCCCGGGAAACCTATAATTCACCCCTCCACTTT. Its translation: CASSARETYNSPLHF.

In this sample, this clonotype turned up many times. The chain couples TRBV5-1 to TRBJ2-1; tentatively, D is TRBD1 (6 bases). Deletions cut 4 bases from V and 8 bases from J, with 19 bases between. CDR3 length equals 15 residues. Germline V gene sequence: CDR1 SGHRS, CDR2 YFSETQ. This chain's CDR3 is CASSLSAARGDEQFF. CDR3 DNA sequence: TGCGCCAGCAGCCTAAGCGCCGCCAGGGGAGATGAGCAGTTCTTC.

This clonotype was counted ten times or more. The V and J genes are TRBV7-6 and TRBJ2-1, with 7 bases identical to TRBD2. This CDR3 comprises 16 residues. V dropped 3 bases and J dropped 7; count of bases not matched to a gene: 12. Germline V gene lookup returns CDR1 SGHVS and CDR2 FNYEAQ. The CDR3 bases are TGTGCCAGCAGCTTCCGCGGGGGAGGCGTGAGGAATGAGCAGTTCTTC. Amino acid sequence: CASSFRGGGVRNEQFF.

The chain has TRBV5-4 and TRBJ2-2; no firm D call. This CDR3 contains 14 residues. From germline, CDR1 is SGHNT and CDR2 YYREEE (reference sequence). V was trimmed by 3 bases and J by 0 bases, leaving 6 bases between them. In DNA, the CDR3 is TGTGCCAGCAGCTGGATATCGAACACCGGGGAGCTGTTTTTT. Its protein is CASSWISNTGELFF.

The V call is TRBV20-1, the J call TRBJ1-1, with 8 bases matching TRBD1. Germline V gene lookup returns CDR1 DFQATT and CDR2 SNEGSKA (reference sequence). Unmatched junction bases numbered 3, after V lost 5 bases and J lost 1 base. The CDR3 runs 13 residues. CDR3 region: CSAGDRRNTEAFF. The CDR3 DNA follows: TGCAGTGCTGGGGACAGGAGGAACACTGAAGCTTTCTTT.

There are many counts of this clonotype. This chain uses TRBV10-3 with TRBJ2-3; either TRBD1 or TRBD2 may fit D (5 bases each). The germline V and J ends were trimmed by 8 bases and 4 bases, with 13 bases remaining between them. The CDR3 totals 13 residues. In germline, CDR1 is ENHRY, CDR2 SYGVKD. CDR3 sequence: CAIGLARADTQYF. CDR3 DNA sequence: TGTGCCATCGGGCTAGCCAGGGCAGATACGCAGTATTTT.

The chain links TRBV4-1 to TRBJ1-1; no clear D gene. With 1 base removed from V and 2 bases from J, the gap between germline ends came to 8 bases. This CDR3 has 14 residues. Looked up from germline, CDR1 is MGHRA and CDR2 is YSYEKL. The CDR3, as DNA: TGCGCCAGCAGCCAAGGTCCAGAAAACACTGAAGCTTTCTTT. Its translation is CASSQGPENTEAFF.

The rearrangement uses TRBV12-3 or TRBV12-4 and TRBJ1-6; D is perhaps TRBD1 (5 bases). V was shortened by 7 bases and J by 7 bases, with 14 bases between the two germline ends. This CDR3 is built from 14 residues. The CDR3 DNA reads as TGTGCCAGCACCCCGGGGCCGCAGAATTCACCCCTCCACTTT. Protein product: CASTPGPQNSPLHF.

The chain has TRBV7-2 and TRBJ1-2; 10 positions match TRBD1. This CDR3 is built from 14 residues. CDR1 is SGHTA and CDR2 is FQGNSA in the germline V gene. V shed 3 bases, J shed 8 bases, and the junction held 6 bases outside the gene matches. The CDR3: CASSFRDRGRGYTF. CDR3 sequence (DNA): TGTGCCAGCAGCTTCCGGGACAGGGGTCGCGGCTACACCTTC. Full variable domain (outside the CDR3, taken from reference TRBV7-2 and TRBJ1-2): GAGVSQSPSNKVTEKGKDVELRCDPISGHTALYWYRQSLGQGLEFLIYFQGNSAPDKSGLPSDRFSAERTGGSVSTLTIQRTQQEDSAVYLCASSFRDRGRGYTFGSGTRLTVV.